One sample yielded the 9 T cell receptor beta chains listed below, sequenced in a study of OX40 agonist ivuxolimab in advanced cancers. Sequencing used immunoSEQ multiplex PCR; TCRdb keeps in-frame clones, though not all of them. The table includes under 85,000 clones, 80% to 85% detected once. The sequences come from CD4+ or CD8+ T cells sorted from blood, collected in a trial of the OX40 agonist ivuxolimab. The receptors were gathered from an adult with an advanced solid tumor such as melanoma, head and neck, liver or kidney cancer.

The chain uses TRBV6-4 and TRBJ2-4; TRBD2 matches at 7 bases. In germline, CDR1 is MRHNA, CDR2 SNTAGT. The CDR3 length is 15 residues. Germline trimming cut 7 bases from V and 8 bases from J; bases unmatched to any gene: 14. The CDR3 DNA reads TGTGCCAGCAATACGCCGGGACTACGTCGGGACATTCAGTACTTC. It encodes CASNTPGLRRDIQYF.

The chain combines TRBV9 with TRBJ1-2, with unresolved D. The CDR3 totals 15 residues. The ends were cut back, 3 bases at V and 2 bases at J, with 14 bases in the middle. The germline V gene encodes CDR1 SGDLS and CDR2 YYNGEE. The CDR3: CASSDTVYGNYGYTF. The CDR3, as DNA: TGTGCCAGCAGCGACACAGTCTACGGGAACTATGGCTACACCTTC.

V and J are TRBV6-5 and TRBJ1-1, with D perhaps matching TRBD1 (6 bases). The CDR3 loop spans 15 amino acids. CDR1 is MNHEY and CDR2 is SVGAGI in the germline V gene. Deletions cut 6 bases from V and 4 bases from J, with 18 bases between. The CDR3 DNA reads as TGTGCCAGCAGCTCCGGGGGGGGCGCGGTCACTGAAGCTTTCTTT. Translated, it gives CASSSGGGAVTEAFF.

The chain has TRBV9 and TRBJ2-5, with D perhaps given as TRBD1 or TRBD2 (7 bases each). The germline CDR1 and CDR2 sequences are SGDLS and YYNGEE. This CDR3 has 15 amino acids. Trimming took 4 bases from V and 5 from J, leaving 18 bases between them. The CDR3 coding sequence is TGTGCCAGCAGCTCCGCAGGGGGGGGTTGGGAGACCCAGTACTTC. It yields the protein CASSSAGGGWETQYF.

The CDR3, as DNA: TGTGCCAGTAGTATGCGAGGACAGGACCCGAACACTGAAGCTTTCTTT. It encodes CASSMRGQDPNTEAFF. V is TRBV19 and J is TRBJ1-1; 7 nucleotides match TRBD1. J was trimmed by 1 base and V by 3 bases; bases with no gene match: 8. The germline CDR1 and CDR2 sequences are LNHDA and SQIVND (reference sequence). There are 16 residues in the CDR3. The full variable domain, in which reference TRBV19 and TRBJ1-1 provide the parts outside the CDR3, is DGGITQSPKYLFRKEGQNVTLSCEQNLNHDAMYWYRQDPGQGLRLIYYSQIVNDFQKGDIAEGYSVSREKKESFPLTVTSAQKNPTAFYLCASSMRGQDPNTEAFFGQGTRLTVV.

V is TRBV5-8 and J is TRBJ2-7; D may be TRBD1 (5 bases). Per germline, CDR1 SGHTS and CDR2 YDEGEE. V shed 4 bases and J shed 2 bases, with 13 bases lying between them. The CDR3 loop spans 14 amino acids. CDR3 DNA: TGTGCCAGCAGCCGAGAGACCAGGGCCTACGAGCAGTACTTC. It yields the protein CASSRETRAYEQYF. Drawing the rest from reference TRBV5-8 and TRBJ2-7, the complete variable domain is EAGVTQSPTHLIKTRGQQATLRCSPISGHTSVYWYQQALGLGLQFLLWYDEGEERNRGNFPPRFSGRQFPNYSSELNVNALELEDSALYLCASSRETRAYEQYFGPGTRLTVT.

CDR3 sequence reads: CASSSMTGSSYEQYF. The CDR3 region has the DNA TGTGCCAGTAGTAGCATGACAGGGAGCTCCTACGAGCAGTACTTC. The chain joins TRBV19 to TRBJ2-7; 7 bases match TRBD1. V lost 4 bases and J lost 0; bases outside the gene matches: 6. CDR1 is LNHDA and CDR2 is SQIVND in the germline V gene (reference sequence). The length of the CDR3 is 15 residues.

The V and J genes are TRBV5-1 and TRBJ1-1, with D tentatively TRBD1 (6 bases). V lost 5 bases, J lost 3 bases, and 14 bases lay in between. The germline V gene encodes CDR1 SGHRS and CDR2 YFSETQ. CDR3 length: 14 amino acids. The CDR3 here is CASRERTEHTEAFF. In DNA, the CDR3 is TGCGCCAGCAGGGAACGGACAGAGCACACTGAAGCTTTCTTT.

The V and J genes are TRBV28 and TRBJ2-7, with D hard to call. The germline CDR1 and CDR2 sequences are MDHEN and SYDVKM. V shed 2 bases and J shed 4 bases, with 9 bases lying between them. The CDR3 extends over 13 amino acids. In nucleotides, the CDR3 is TGTGCCAGCAGTTTAGCCCGATGGTACGAGCAGTACTTC. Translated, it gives CASSLARWYEQYF. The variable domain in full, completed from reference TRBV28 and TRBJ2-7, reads DVKVTQSSRYLVKRTGEKVFLECVQDMDHENMFWYRQDPGLGLRLIYFSYDVKMKEKGDIPEGYSVSREKKERFSLILESASTNQTSMYLCASSLARWYEQYFGPGTRLTVT.